A single sample is the source of the 14 T cell receptor beta chains below, sequenced in a study of identical twins. TCRdb re-called the 5' RACE reads with MiXCR, one entry per CDR3 protein. The sample consists of 350,000 to 450,000 distinct CDR3 sequences, roughly 20% of them appearing once. The sequenced sample was naive T cells sorted from blood. The receptor set was obtained from a man aged 50 to 59 in good health.

V usage is TRBV5-1 and J usage is TRBJ1-5; the D is unclear. With 4 bases removed from V and 5 bases from J, the gap between germline ends came to 19 bases. Germline values: CDR1 SGHRS, CDR2 YFSETQ. CDR3 length: 16 amino acids. In DNA form, the CDR3 reads TGCGCCAGCAGCGCGGACGGAACGCCTGGGGATCAGCCCCAGCATTTT. Protein sequence: CASSADGTPGDQPQHF.

This clonotype showed up many times. The genes are TRBV12-3 or TRBV12-4 and TRBJ2-7; 14 bases fit TRBD2. V shed 4 bases, J shed 4 bases, and the junction held 6 bases outside the gene matches. The CDR3 is 16 amino acids. CDR3 region: CASSSRLAGGEYEQYF. CDR3 sequence (DNA): TGTGCCAGCAGTTCCCGACTAGCGGGGGGGGAATACGAGCAGTACTTC.

In its sample, this clonotype was seen once. J is TRBJ2-1 and V is TRBV4-3; D gene uncertain. V dropped 4 bases and J dropped 9 bases, with 16 bases sitting between them. The CDR3 runs to 14 residues. CDR1 is LGHNA, CDR2 YSLEER, per germline. For the CDR3, the DNA is TGCGCCAGCAGCCGGCGGTTGGCCTTTGGTGAGCAGTTCTTC. This sequence encodes CASSRRLAFGEQFF.

The rearrangement uses TRBV2 and TRBJ1-5, with D unclear. The CDR3 is made up of 14 amino acids. Germline V CDR1 and CDR2: SNHLY, FYNNEI. V was cut by 1 base and J by 0 bases, with 4 bases left in between. The CDR3 region has the DNA TGTGCCAGCAGTGAAGGGACTAGCAATCAGCCCCAGCATTTT. It encodes CASSEGTSNQPQHF.

This clonotype was found a few times. The J gene is TRBJ2-7, the V gene TRBV20-1; D tentatively reads TRBD1 or TRBD2 (5 bases each). Germline CDR1 DFQATT, CDR2 SNEGSKA (reference sequence). Deletions cut 5 bases from V and 2 bases from J, with 13 bases between. The CDR3 is 13 amino acids. CDR3 bases: TGCAGTGCTTATAGGGACGGAGCCTACGAGCAGTACTTC. Its translation: CSAYRDGAYEQYF.

This clonotype came up many times. The rearrangement links TRBV7-2 to TRBJ2-2; D is possibly TRBD2 (6 bases). The CDR3 contains 15 residues. Germline-derived CDR1 and CDR2 are SGHTA and FQGNSA. The V and J ends lost 7 bases and 5 bases respectively, with 17 bases between them. CDR3 sequence (DNA): TGTGCCAGCACACTCCGGGAGTTTCGTACCGGGGAGCTGTTTTTT. Its protein is CASTLREFRTGELFF.

This clonotype was observed a single time. The rearrangement uses TRBV20-1 and TRBJ2-3; D possibly uses TRBD1 or TRBD2 (5 bases each). The CDR3 consists of 14 residues. V lost 5 bases and J lost 4, with 16 bases in between. Per the germline V gene, CDR1 is DFQATT and CDR2 is SNEGSKA (reference sequence). CDR3 sequence: CSAHRDPRPDTQYF. The DNA for the CDR3 is TGCAGTGCTCACCGGGACCCCCGACCAGATACGCAGTATTTT.

This clonotype came up a few times. The V gene is TRBV12-3 or TRBV12-4, the J gene TRBJ2-1, with TRBD2 matching over 8 bases. The V and J ends lost 4 bases and 9 bases, in that order; junction bases with no gene match: 14. The CDR3 contains 16 residues. CDR3 loop: CASSSPYRAGEVEQFF. CDR3 sequence (DNA): TGTGCCAGCAGTTCCCCCTACCGAGCGGGAGAGGTTGAGCAGTTCTTC.

The chain links TRBV5-5 to TRBJ1-4; D is ambiguous. Germline V lookup: CDR1 SGHKS, CDR2 YYEKEE (reference sequence). The CDR3 runs to 13 residues. V was shortened by 2 bases and J by 4 bases, with 6 bases between the two germline ends. The CDR3 spells CASSFTSNEKLFF. CDR3 nucleotides: TGTGCCAGCAGCTTCACAAGTAATGAAAAACTGTTTTTT.

This clonotype was found a few times. J is TRBJ2-1 and V is TRBV11-2; D uncertain. Trimming pared 4 bases from V and 8 bases from J, leaving 15 bases between. CDR3 length equals 14 residues. Germline assignment: CDR1 SGHAT and CDR2 FQNNGV. The CDR3 DNA follows: TGTGCCAGCAGCTCACCAGTTAGATCCCATGAGCAGTTCTTC. Its translation is CASSSPVRSHEQFF. Supplemented by reference TRBV11-2 and TRBJ2-1, the full variable domain reads EAGVAQSPRYKIIEKRQSVAFWCNPISGHATLYWYQQILGQGPKLLIQFQNNGVVDDSQLPKDRFSAERLKGVDSTLKIQPAKLEDSAVYLCASSSPVRSHEQFFGPGTRLTVL.

This clonotype appeared a few times. The J gene is TRBJ2-7, the V gene TRBV4-2; tentatively, D is TRBD1 (5 bases). Trimming removed 4 bases at V and 0 bases at J, with 19 bases between. This CDR3 spans 17 amino acids. The germline gives CDR1 LGHNA, CDR2 YNFKEQ. The chain's CDR3 is CASSPKGQRPSSYEQYF. CDR3 DNA: TGTGCCAGCAGCCCCAAGGGGCAGAGACCAAGCTCCTACGAGCAGTACTTC.

This clonotype was counted a few times. The V call is TRBV11-1, the J call TRBJ2-5, with TRBD2 matching over 10 bases. CDR3 length: 14 amino acids. Looked up from germline, CDR1 is SGHAT and CDR2 is FQDESV (reference sequence). The junction had 8 bases not matched to a gene; V was cut back by 8 bases and J by 5 bases. The CDR3, as DNA: TGTGCCAGCCGGCTAGCGGGAGTGGCGGAGACCCAGTACTTC. Translated, it gives CASRLAGVAETQYF.

This clonotype was observed many times. This sequence joins TRBV7-8 and TRBJ2-5; TRBD1 might be the D (7 bases). Per germline, CDR1 SGHVS and CDR2 FQNEAQ. The CDR3 is made up of 14 amino acids. V dropped 7 bases and J dropped 5 bases, with 17 bases sitting between them. The CDR3 reads CASNTGVGRETQYF. CDR3 nucleotide sequence: TGTGCCAGCAACACAGGGGTGGGGAGGGAGACCCAGTACTTC.

This sequence joins TRBV9 and TRBJ2-6; D gene uncertain. Trimming pared 0 bases from V and 0 bases from J, leaving 13 bases between. Per germline, CDR1 SGDLS and CDR2 YYNGEE. The CDR3 length is 18 residues. CDR3 protein: CASSVGIGESSGANVLTF. As DNA, the CDR3 is TGTGCCAGCAGCGTAGGAATCGGAGAGAGCTCTGGGGCCAACGTCCTGACTTTC.